This entry describes one T cell receptor beta chain. The antigen remains undetermined. TCRbeta library construction was performed incorporating unique molecular identifiers. TCRdb redid the calling of the PCR reads with MiXCR, one entry per CDR3 protein. The sample lists under 450,000 distinct CDR3 sequences, roughly 15% occurring once. The data belong to a study of T-cell reconstitution after alpha-beta-depleted transplantation in children. Trimming shortened V by 0 bases and J by 6 bases, and 11 bases separated the two germline ends. CDR3 length: 14 amino acids. CDR1 is MNHEY and CDR2 is SVGEGT in the germline V gene. Study-wide findings and caveats: Some patients showed high day-60 TCRbeta diversity, which derived from surviving recipient T cells and thymic progenitors. Roughly two months post-transplant, alpha-beta T cells reportedly originated from several hundred graft clones that had expanded. Counts and diversity of T cells one year after transplant came mostly from newly produced T cells.

The rearrangement uses TRBV6-2 or TRBV6-3 and TRBJ2-5; D might be TRBD1 (6 bases). The sequencing used PBMCs, mostly from graft donor cells, collected 360 days after TCRalphabeta/CD19-depleted stem cell transplant. The receptor was derived from a boy under two years old who had a stem cell transplant for Wiskott-Aldrich syndrome, so the T cells may come from the graft donor. The CDR3 DNA sequence: TGTGCCAGCAGTTACTCGCCAGGGACAAAGACCCAGTACTTC. Amino acid sequence: CASSYSPGTKTQYF.